What follows are 22 T cell receptor beta chains derived from one specimen sequenced in a study of breast tumors, draining lymph nodes, adjacent tissues. TCRdb reanalysed the multiplex PCR reads using MiXCR and keeps one entry per CDR3 protein. The sample has about 150,000 distinct CDR3 sequences, about 30% seen once. Breast cancer patients provided tissue from their axillary draining lymph nodes. Sequencing used axillary lymph node tissue. These receptors were collected from a female donor with breast cancer. Some clones in this sample may be carry-over from other donors' samples.

The rearrangement links TRBV15 to TRBJ1-4, with D tentatively TRBD1 (6 bases). CDR3 size: 14 residues. V was trimmed by 5 bases and J by 5 bases, leaving 12 bases between them. From germline, CDR1 is LNHNV and CDR2 YYDKDF (reference sequence). CDR3 sequence: CATSAKQGNEKLFF. CDR3 DNA sequence: TGTGCCACCAGCGCGAAACAGGGAAATGAAAAACTGTTTTTT.

The chain joins TRBV5-1 to TRBJ2-7; 13 bases align to TRBD2. The CDR3 sequence is 16 residues long. CDR1 is SGHRS and CDR2 is YFSETQ in the germline V gene. V lost 4 bases and J lost 9; bases outside the gene matches: 13. The CDR3 sequence is CASSPGLAGAGDTQYV. In DNA form, the CDR3 reads TGCGCCAGCAGCCCCGGACTAGCGGGGGCAGGAGATACGCAGTACGTC.

Concerning this clonotype itself: At one of its ends the junction is not consistent with the germline gene, which may arise from a read error. The gene calls are TRBV7-9 and TRBJ1-1, with D possibly matching TRBD1 (6 bases). The CDR3 is 15 residues long. The V gene's germline CDR1 is SEHNR and CDR2 FQNEAQ (reference sequence). The CDR3 protein is CASSLEAVRDTEALF. CDR3 coding DNA: TGTGCCAGCAGCTTAGAAGCGGTCAGGGACACTGAAGCTCTCTTT.

About this clonotype: This may arise from a read error, as a much more abundant clone is one base away. The chain has TRBV18 and TRBJ1-4; D unclear. Trimming cost V 6 bases and J 5 bases, with 13 bases left between them. The CDR3 has 14 residues. Germline-derived CDR1 and CDR2 are KGHSH and LQKENI. The DNA for the CDR3 is TGTGCCAGCTCCTCATTCAGCAAAAATGAAAAACTGTTTTTT. Encoded protein: CASSSFSKNEKLFF.

On this clonotype: This may arise from a read error, as a much more abundant clone is one base away. CDR3 residues: CASRSAGYGYTF. CDR3 sequence (DNA): TGTGCCAGCAGAAGCGCCGGTTATGGCTACACCTTC. The chain combines TRBV12-3 or TRBV12-4 with TRBJ1-2; D is unresolved. V dropped 6 bases and J dropped 5 bases, with 10 bases sitting between them. This CDR3 is 12 amino acids long.

In the case of this clonotype: This clone may be a read error of a much larger clone one base away. The chain has TRBV7-2 and TRBJ2-7; TRBD2 is a possible D gene (7 bases). This CDR3 is 14 amino acids long. Germline CDR1 SGHTA, CDR2 FQGNSA. With 5 bases removed from V and 6 bases from J, the gap between germline ends came to 17 bases. Here the CDR3 DNA reads TGTGCCAGCAGCCGAGGGGGGGGTACCTGCGAGCAGTACTTC. It specifies CASSRGGGTCEQYF. The variable domain in full, with the rest retrieved from reference TRBV7-2 and TRBJ2-7, is GAGVSQSPSNKVTEKGKDVELRCDPISGHTALYWYRQSLGQGLEFLIYFQGNSAPDKSGLPSDRFSAERTGGSVSTLTIQRTQQEDSAVYLCASSRGGGTCEQYFGPGTRLTVT.

The rearrangement links TRBV11-2 to TRBJ2-1; a possible D gene is TRBD2 (6 bases). The CDR3 extends over 15 amino acids. The germline V gene has CDR1 SGHAT and CDR2 FQNNGV. The ends were cut back, 8 bases at V and 4 bases at J, with 18 bases in the middle. This CDR3 reads CASGRTAGSYNEQFF. The CDR3 DNA reads TGTGCCAGCGGCCGTACAGCCGGGAGTTACAATGAGCAGTTCTTC. Complete variable domain (other parts from reference TRBV11-2 and TRBJ2-1): EAGVAQSPRYKIIEKRQSVAFWCNPISGHATLYWYQQILGQGPKLLIQFQNNGVVDDSQLPKDRFSAERLKGVDSTLKIQPAKLEDSAVYLCASGRTAGSYNEQFFGPGTRLTVL.

This clonotype was seen ten or more times. One end of the junction does not line up with germline, which may come from a read error. This chain links TRBV4-2 with TRBJ1-6; TRBD1 matches 7 bases. The CDR3 sequence is 18 residues long. Per the germline V gene, CDR1 is LGHNA and CDR2 is YNFKEQ. CDR3 sequence reads: CASSQEGHDQGGNSPLHF. CDR3 sequence (DNA): TGTGCTAGCAGCCAAGAGGGACATGACCAGGGGGGTAATTCACCCCTCCACTTT.

This clonotype showed up just a few times. The gene calls are TRBV30 and TRBJ1-1, with a possible D match to TRBD1 (6 bases). Germline V lookup: CDR1 GTSNPN, CDR2 SVGIG (reference sequence). The V gene lost 2 bases and the J gene lost 5 bases, with 15 bases spanning the gap. This CDR3 spans 14 amino acids. CDR3 sequence reads: CAWSKAQGLTEAFF. CDR3 DNA: TGTGCCTGGAGTAAGGCACAGGGACTGACTGAAGCTTTCTTT.

This clonotype was counted ten times or more. The rearrangement uses TRBV20-1 and TRBJ2-1; D is undetermined. The CDR3 length is 11 residues. The germline gives CDR1 DFQATT, CDR2 SNEGSKA (reference sequence). Deletions cut 6 bases from V and 9 bases from J, with 12 bases between. The CDR3 sequence is CSAKTRSEQFF. CDR3 bases: TGCAGTGCGAAGACCCGGAGTGAGCAGTTCTTC.

Regarding this clonotype: A much larger clone lies a single base off, so this may be a read error. The chain employs TRBV6-5 and TRBJ1-4; D perhaps matches TRBD1 (5 bases). CDR1 is MNHEY and CDR2 is SVGAGI in the germline V gene. The V gene lost 4 bases and the J gene lost 8 bases, with 20 bases spanning the gap. The CDR3 runs 16 residues. The CDR3 nucleotides read TGTGCCAGCAGTTTTGAACGACAGCCTTCTCCAGAAAAACTGTTTTTT. Translation gives CASSFERQPSPEKLFF.

This clonotype appeared many times. A junction end diverges from the germline sequence, so it may reflect a read error. The chain couples TRBV6-5 to TRBJ1-6; weak D call: TRBD1 (5 bases). The CDR3 length is 15 residues. Per germline, CDR1 MNHEY and CDR2 SVGAGI. Here the CDR3 reads CASSHSSGTNSPLHF. Written as DNA, the CDR3 is TGTGCCAGCAGTCACTCATCCGGGACCAATTCACCCCTCCACTTT.

The J gene is TRBJ2-1, the V gene TRBV11-2; no clear D gene. The V end was cut by 5 bases, the J end by 9 bases, with 14 bases between. Germline assignment: CDR1 SGHAT and CDR2 FQNNGV. The CDR3 covers 13 residues. This CDR3 is CASSPPSRPEQFF. CDR3 coding DNA: TGTGCCAGCAGCCCGCCTTCGAGACCTGAGCAGTTCTTC.

The table lists this clonotype with many counts. The CDR3 coding sequence is TGTGCCAGCAGTCGTTCAGGAGGGGGCCACGAGCAGTACGTC. Its protein product is CASSRSGGGHEQYV. The rearrangement links TRBV6-5 to TRBJ2-7; tentative D call: TRBD1 (7 bases). This CDR3 region has 14 residues. V gave up 5 bases and J gave up 5 bases, with 16 bases separating them. Germline V gene lookup returns CDR1 MNHEY and CDR2 SVGAGI.

This clonotype was recorded many times. The chain is built from TRBV5-6 and TRBJ1-2; no clear D. V was pared by 0 bases and J by 2 bases, with 8 bases between. The CDR3 runs 14 residues. Per the germline V gene, CDR1 is SGHDT and CDR2 is YYEEEE. The CDR3, as DNA: TGTGCCAGCAGCTTGGTGGCCACCAACTATGGCTACACCTTC. It codes for CASSLVATNYGYTF.

This clonotype was counted ten times or more. The chain employs TRBV6-2 or TRBV6-3 and TRBJ2-7; possibly TRBD1 for D (6 bases). Per the germline V gene, CDR1 is MNHEY and CDR2 is SVGEGT. Trimming pared 6 bases from V and 7 bases from J, leaving 19 bases between. The CDR3 is 14 residues long. The CDR3 here is CASRPAGQPWEQYV. CDR3 sequence (DNA): TGTGCCAGCAGGCCCGCAGGACAGCCCTGGGAGCAGTACGTC.

This clonotype was recorded at least ten times. The V call is TRBV6-1, the J call TRBJ2-1; 7 nucleotides match TRBD2. With 6 bases clipped from V and 9 bases from J, the junction kept 17 bases outside the gene matches. CDR3 length: 16 residues. Germline V lookup: CDR1 MNHNS, CDR2 SASEGT. The CDR3 loop is CASSRLRTSGEVEQFF. In nucleotides, the CDR3 is TGTGCCAGCAGCCGTTTGAGGACTAGTGGCGAGGTTGAGCAGTTCTTC.

This clonotype has a count of ten or more. The chain recombines TRBV20-1 with TRBJ1-2; 11 positions agree with TRBD1. V trimming: 6 bases; J trimming: 10 bases; junction bases outside the gene matches: 4. The CDR3 length is 11 residues. Germline-derived CDR1 and CDR2 are DFQATT and SNEGSKA (reference sequence). CDR3 sequence (DNA): TGCAGTGCCCGGACAGGGGGCATCTACACCTTC. This gives the protein CSARTGGIYTF.

At least ten counts were recorded for this clonotype. The gene calls are TRBV20-1 and TRBJ2-1, with no clear D. Germline-derived CDR1 and CDR2 are DFQATT and SNEGSKA (reference sequence). V lost 6 bases, J lost 10 bases, and 22 bases lay in between. The CDR3 runs to 14 residues. The CDR3 sequence: CSATVTGLDLEQFF. CDR3 DNA sequence: TGCAGTGCCACCGTCACCGGCCTAGACTTGGAGCAGTTCTTC.

This clonotype was observed at least ten times. The rearrangement joins TRBV7-6 to TRBJ2-2, with D hard to call. CDR3 length: 13 residues. Germline-derived CDR1 and CDR2 are SGHVS and FNYEAQ. Trimming cost V 5 bases and J 5 bases, with 9 bases left between them. The CDR3 here is CASSPDLTGELFF. CDR3 sequence (DNA): TGTGCCAGCAGCCCAGACCTGACCGGGGAGCTGTTTTTT.

The table lists this clonotype with many counts. The J gene is TRBJ2-5, the V gene TRBV7-2; D remains ambiguous. Germline CDR1 and CDR2: SGHTA and FQGNSA. The V end was cut by 2 bases, the J end by 2 bases, with 12 bases between. This CDR3 has 15 residues. This chain's CDR3 is CASSLSSLNQETQYF. CDR3 DNA: TGTGCCAGCAGCTTATCGTCGCTGAATCAAGAGACCCAGTACTTC.

This sequence joins TRBV7-2 and TRBJ2-7, with D tentatively TRBD2 (5 bases). The CDR3 runs to 14 residues. Trimming took 3 bases from V and 3 from J, leaving 12 bases between them. CDR1 is SGHTA, CDR2 FQGNSA, per germline. The CDR3 loop is CASSFGRAGYEQYV. The CDR3 DNA is TGTGCCAGCAGCTTTGGACGGGCGGGCTACGAGCAGTACGTC.